One and the same sample provided the 18 T cell receptor beta chains below, sequenced in a study of CD8+CD57+ T cells in acquired aplastic anemia (dated by TCRdb to the late 2010s). These reads were obtained on an Illumina HiSeq 2000. Genomic DNA served as template for TCR beta VDJ combination and CDR3 sequence profiling. Starting from the raw public reads, TCRdb applied fastp trimming at Q25, assembled clones with MiXCR and retained in-frame beta chains. Identical CDR3 proteins give one entry, which carries the most common genes and DNA. The sample profile shows 200,000 to 250,000 distinct CDR3 sequences; approximately 57% of them were found once. The top ten clonotypes cover about 29% of the sample. Input material: sorted CD4+, CD8+, or CD8+CD57+ T cells (not recorded which) from PBMCs. Every receptor here comes from a human donor in good health.

This clonotype was counted a single time. The chain recombines TRBV19 with TRBJ1-5; the D is unclear. Trimming shortened V by 4 bases and J by 4 bases, and 8 bases separated the two germline ends. The CDR3 length is 13 residues. In germline, CDR1 is LNHDA, CDR2 SQIVND (reference sequence). The CDR3 nucleotides are TGTGCCAGTAGTAAGACCCGAAATCAGCCCCAGCATTTT. This sequence encodes CASSKTRNQPQHF. Variable domain in full (rest from reference TRBV19 and TRBJ1-5): DGGITQSPKYLFRKEGQNVTLSCEQNLNHDAMYWYRQDPGQGLRLIYYSQIVNDFQKGDIAEGYSVSREKKESFPLTVTSAQKNPTAFYLCASSKTRNQPQHFGDGTRLSIL.

This clonotype was seen a handful of times. The gene calls are TRBV10-3 and TRBJ1-2, with TRBD1 matching over 12 bases. The CDR3 contains 15 residues. After removal of 3 bases from V and 6 bases from J, the junction contained 5 bases not matched to a gene. The germline gives CDR1 ENHRY, CDR2 SYGVKD. The CDR3 is CAISELGQGADGYTF. CDR3 DNA: TGTGCCATCAGTGAATTGGGACAGGGGGCGGATGGCTACACCTTC.

The gene calls are TRBV10-3 and TRBJ2-7; D is undetermined. Per the germline V gene, CDR1 is ENHRY and CDR2 is SYGVKD. The CDR3 sequence is 13 residues long. V was clipped by 3 bases and J by 2 bases, with 8 bases between them. For the CDR3, the DNA is TGTGCCATCAGTGATCCCGGTACCTACGAGCAGTACTTC. This encodes CAISDPGTYEQYF.

V usage is TRBV5-1 and J usage is TRBJ1-3; D remains ambiguous. Judging by the DNA end, TRBJ1-1 fits better; the J call may be wrong. Per the germline V gene, CDR1 is SGHRS and CDR2 is YFSETQ. The CDR3 covers 14 residues. The CDR3 region is CASSLDSGDTEAFF. The CDR3, as DNA: TGCGCCAGCAGCTTGGACAGCGGGGACACTGAAGCTTTCTTT.

V gene TRBV20-1 combines with J gene TRBJ2-7; D is unclear. The CDR3 extends over 10 amino acids. Germline V gives CDR1 DFQATT, CDR2 SNEGSKA (reference sequence). CDR3 coding DNA: TGCAGCCGAGTGGGATACGAGCAGTACTTC. Translated: CSRVGYEQYF.

The chain combines TRBV25-1 with TRBJ2-7; TRBD1 agrees at 8 bases. V lost 6 bases and J lost 2; bases outside the gene matches: 12. There are 16 residues in the CDR3. CDR1 MGHDK and CDR2 SYGVNS come from the germline V gene. CDR3 in amino acids: CASRSHPGQETYEQYF. The CDR3 DNA reads TGTGCCAGCAGATCCCACCCGGGACAGGAGACCTACGAGCAGTACTTC.

This clonotype has at least ten counts. This rearrangement joins TRBV5-1 to TRBJ2-7; TRBD2 matches 7 bases. CDR3 length: 18 residues. With V trimmed by 4 bases and J by 1 base, 17 bases remained unmatched. Germline V gene lookup returns CDR1 SGHRS and CDR2 YFSETQ. CDR3 sequence reads: CASSPHARDYPLSYEQYF. In DNA form, the CDR3 reads TGCGCCAGCAGCCCACATGCACGGGACTATCCCCTTTCCTACGAGCAGTACTTC.

This clonotype appeared many times. The chain employs TRBV6-2 or TRBV6-3 and TRBJ2-5; 15 bases agree with TRBD2. The V gene end was trimmed by 5 bases and the J gene end by 4 bases; junction bases not matched to a gene: 5. The CDR3 is 16 amino acids. Germline V gene data show CDR1 as MNHEY and CDR2 as SVGEGT. Here the CDR3 DNA reads TGTGCCAGCAGTCTCGGGACTAGCGGGGGGCCAGAGACCCAGTACTTC. Amino acid sequence: CASSLGTSGGPETQYF.

This chain uses TRBV7-9 with TRBJ2-3; D might be TRBD2 (5 bases). Trimming cost V 8 bases and J 0 bases, with 9 bases left between them. Germline V gene data show CDR1 as SEHNR and CDR2 as FQNEAQ (reference sequence). This CDR3 region has 13 residues. The CDR3 DNA sequence: TGTGCCAGCGGCGGGCCCAGCACAGATACGCAGTATTTT. Residues: CASGGPSTDTQYF.

The genes are TRBV20-1 and TRBJ2-7, with 8 nucleotides matching TRBD1. V lost 1 base, J lost 3 bases, and 5 bases stayed unmatched. CDR1 is DFQATT, CDR2 SNEGSKA, per germline (reference sequence). The length of the CDR3 is 14 residues. CDR3 sequence (DNA): TGCAGTGCTAGAGGTGGGACAGGAGGCTACGAGCAGTACTTC. This sequence encodes CSARGGTGGYEQYF.

CDR3 residues: CASSLMTGTYNSPLHF. The CDR3 DNA follows: TGCGCCAGCAGCTTGATGACAGGGACGTATAATTCACCCCTCCACTTT. This chain joins TRBV5-1 and TRBJ1-6; 7 bases map to TRBD1. Germline assignment: CDR1 SGHRS and CDR2 YFSETQ. The CDR3 is 16 amino acids. Trimming cost V 1 base and J 4 bases; bases outside gene matches: 5. Using reference TRBV5-1 and TRBJ1-6 for the parts outside the CDR3, the full variable domain is KAGVTQTPRYLIKTRGQQVTLSCSPISGHRSVSWYQQTPGQGLQFLFEYFSETQRNKGNFPGRFSGRQFSNSRSEMNVSTLELGDSALYLCASSLMTGTYNSPLHFGNGTRLTVT.

The chain uses TRBV9 and TRBJ1-5; TRBD1 matches at 9 bases. The CDR3 is 15 amino acids. V lost 3 bases to trimming and J lost 4 bases; unmatched junction nucleotides: 5. The germline gives CDR1 SGDLS, CDR2 YYNGEE. CDR3 nucleotide sequence: TGTGCCAGCAGCGGGGGGGACAGGGCAAATCAGCCCCAGCATTTT. Amino acid sequence: CASSGGDRANQPQHF.

This CDR3 is CASSPGGANEKLFF. For the CDR3, the DNA is TGTGCCAGCAGCCCCGGTGGGGCCAATGAAAAACTGTTTTTT. The rearrangement joins TRBV7-9 to TRBJ1-4; perhaps TRBD1 as D (5 bases). CDR1 and CDR2 (germline): SEHNR, FQNEAQ (reference sequence). V was trimmed by 5 bases and J by 5 bases, leaving 12 bases between them. CDR3 length: 14 amino acids.

The chain is built from TRBV6-1 and TRBJ2-1; possibly TRBD2 for D (7 bases). Trimming took off 6 bases at V and 4 bases at J, with 19 bases between the two ends. In germline, CDR1 is MNHNS, CDR2 SASEGT. This CDR3 region has 16 residues. The CDR3 loop is CASRGGAGPQYNEQFF. The CDR3 DNA is TGTGCCAGCAGAGGGGGGGCGGGCCCCCAGTACAATGAGCAGTTCTTC.

V is TRBV2 and J is TRBJ2-1; 9 bases fit TRBD2. V lost 8 bases, J lost 3 bases, and 8 bases stayed unmatched. The CDR3 length is 15 residues. Germline V gene data show CDR1 as SNHLY and CDR2 as FYNNEI. The CDR3 coding sequence is TGTGCCAGCGGTTTGCGGGAGGGCTTCTACAATGAGCAGTTCTTC. Residues: CASGLREGFYNEQFF.

This clonotype was seen just once. This chain uses TRBV20-1 with TRBJ2-7; 9 bases fit TRBD2. Trimming took 4 bases from V and 2 from J; bases not matched to a gene: 9. The CDR3 contains 15 residues. In germline, CDR1 is DFQATT, CDR2 SNEGSKA (reference sequence). CDR3 bases: TGCAGTGCTAAGCCAAGGCTAGCGGGGACCTACGAGCAGTACTTC. Its protein is CSAKPRLAGTYEQYF.

The V and J genes are TRBV10-3 and TRBJ2-5, with 11 bases identical to TRBD2. CDR3 length equals 15 residues. V trimming: 6 bases; J trimming: 1 base; junction bases outside the gene matches: 4. CDR1 is ENHRY and CDR2 is SYGVKD in the germline V gene. The CDR3 loop reads CAIRPSGGFQETQYF. The CDR3 nucleotides read TGTGCCATCAGGCCTAGCGGGGGGTTCCAAGAGACCCAGTACTTC.

The chain joins TRBV7-3 to TRBJ2-1; 8 bases agree with TRBD1. After removal of 5 bases from V and 0 bases from J, the junction contained 3 bases not matched to a gene. Germline loops: CDR1 SGHTA, CDR2 FQGTGA. The CDR3 has 15 amino acids. Written as DNA, the CDR3 is TGTGCCAGCAGCAGACAGGGGAGCTCCTACAATGAGCAGTTCTTC. It translates to CASSRQGSSYNEQFF. Full variable domain (missing parts from reference TRBV7-3 and TRBJ2-1): GAGVSQTPSNKVTEKGKYVELRCDPISGHTALYWYRQSLGQGPEFLIYFQGTGAADDSGLPNDRFFAVRPEGSVSTLKIQRTERGDSAVYLCASSRQGSSYNEQFFGPGTRLTVL.